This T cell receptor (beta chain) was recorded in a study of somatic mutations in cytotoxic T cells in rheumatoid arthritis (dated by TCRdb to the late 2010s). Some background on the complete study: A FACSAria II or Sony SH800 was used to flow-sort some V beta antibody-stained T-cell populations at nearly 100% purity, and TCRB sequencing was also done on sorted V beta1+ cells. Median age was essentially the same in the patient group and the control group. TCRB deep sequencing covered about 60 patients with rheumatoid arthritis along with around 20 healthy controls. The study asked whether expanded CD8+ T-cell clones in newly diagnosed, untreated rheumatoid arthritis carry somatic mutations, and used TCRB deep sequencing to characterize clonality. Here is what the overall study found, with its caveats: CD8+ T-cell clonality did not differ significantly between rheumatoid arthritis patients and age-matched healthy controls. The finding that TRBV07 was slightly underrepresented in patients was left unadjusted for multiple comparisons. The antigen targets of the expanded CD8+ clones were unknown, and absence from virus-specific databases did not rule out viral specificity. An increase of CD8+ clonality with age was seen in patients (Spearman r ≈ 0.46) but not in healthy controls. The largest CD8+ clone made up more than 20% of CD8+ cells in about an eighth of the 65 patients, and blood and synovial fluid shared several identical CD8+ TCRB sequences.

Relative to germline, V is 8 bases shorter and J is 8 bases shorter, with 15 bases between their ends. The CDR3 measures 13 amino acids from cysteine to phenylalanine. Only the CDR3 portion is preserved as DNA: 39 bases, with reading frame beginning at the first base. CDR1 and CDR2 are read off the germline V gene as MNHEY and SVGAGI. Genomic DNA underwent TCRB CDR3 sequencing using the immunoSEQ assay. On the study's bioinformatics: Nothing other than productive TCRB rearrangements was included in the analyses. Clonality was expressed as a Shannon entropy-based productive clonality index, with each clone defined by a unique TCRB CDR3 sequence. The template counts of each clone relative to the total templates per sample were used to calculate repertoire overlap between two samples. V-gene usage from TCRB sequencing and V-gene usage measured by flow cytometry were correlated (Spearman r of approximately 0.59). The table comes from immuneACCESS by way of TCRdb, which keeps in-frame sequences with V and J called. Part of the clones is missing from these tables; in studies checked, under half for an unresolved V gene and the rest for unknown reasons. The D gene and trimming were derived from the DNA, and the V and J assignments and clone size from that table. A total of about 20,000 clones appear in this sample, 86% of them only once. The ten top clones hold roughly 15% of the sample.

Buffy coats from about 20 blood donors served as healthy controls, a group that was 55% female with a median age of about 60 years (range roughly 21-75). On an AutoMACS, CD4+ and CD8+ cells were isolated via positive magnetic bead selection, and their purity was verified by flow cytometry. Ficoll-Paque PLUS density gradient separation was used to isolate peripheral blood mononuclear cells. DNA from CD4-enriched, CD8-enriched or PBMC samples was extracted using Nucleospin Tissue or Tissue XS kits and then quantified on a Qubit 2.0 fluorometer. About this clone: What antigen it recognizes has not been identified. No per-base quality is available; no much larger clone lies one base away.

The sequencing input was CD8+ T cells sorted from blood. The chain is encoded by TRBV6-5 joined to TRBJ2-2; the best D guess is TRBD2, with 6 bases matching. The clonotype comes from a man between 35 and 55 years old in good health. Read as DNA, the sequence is TGTGCCAGCTCCCGCGGGATCGTAGGGGAGCTGTTTTTT. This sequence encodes CASSRGIVGELFF.